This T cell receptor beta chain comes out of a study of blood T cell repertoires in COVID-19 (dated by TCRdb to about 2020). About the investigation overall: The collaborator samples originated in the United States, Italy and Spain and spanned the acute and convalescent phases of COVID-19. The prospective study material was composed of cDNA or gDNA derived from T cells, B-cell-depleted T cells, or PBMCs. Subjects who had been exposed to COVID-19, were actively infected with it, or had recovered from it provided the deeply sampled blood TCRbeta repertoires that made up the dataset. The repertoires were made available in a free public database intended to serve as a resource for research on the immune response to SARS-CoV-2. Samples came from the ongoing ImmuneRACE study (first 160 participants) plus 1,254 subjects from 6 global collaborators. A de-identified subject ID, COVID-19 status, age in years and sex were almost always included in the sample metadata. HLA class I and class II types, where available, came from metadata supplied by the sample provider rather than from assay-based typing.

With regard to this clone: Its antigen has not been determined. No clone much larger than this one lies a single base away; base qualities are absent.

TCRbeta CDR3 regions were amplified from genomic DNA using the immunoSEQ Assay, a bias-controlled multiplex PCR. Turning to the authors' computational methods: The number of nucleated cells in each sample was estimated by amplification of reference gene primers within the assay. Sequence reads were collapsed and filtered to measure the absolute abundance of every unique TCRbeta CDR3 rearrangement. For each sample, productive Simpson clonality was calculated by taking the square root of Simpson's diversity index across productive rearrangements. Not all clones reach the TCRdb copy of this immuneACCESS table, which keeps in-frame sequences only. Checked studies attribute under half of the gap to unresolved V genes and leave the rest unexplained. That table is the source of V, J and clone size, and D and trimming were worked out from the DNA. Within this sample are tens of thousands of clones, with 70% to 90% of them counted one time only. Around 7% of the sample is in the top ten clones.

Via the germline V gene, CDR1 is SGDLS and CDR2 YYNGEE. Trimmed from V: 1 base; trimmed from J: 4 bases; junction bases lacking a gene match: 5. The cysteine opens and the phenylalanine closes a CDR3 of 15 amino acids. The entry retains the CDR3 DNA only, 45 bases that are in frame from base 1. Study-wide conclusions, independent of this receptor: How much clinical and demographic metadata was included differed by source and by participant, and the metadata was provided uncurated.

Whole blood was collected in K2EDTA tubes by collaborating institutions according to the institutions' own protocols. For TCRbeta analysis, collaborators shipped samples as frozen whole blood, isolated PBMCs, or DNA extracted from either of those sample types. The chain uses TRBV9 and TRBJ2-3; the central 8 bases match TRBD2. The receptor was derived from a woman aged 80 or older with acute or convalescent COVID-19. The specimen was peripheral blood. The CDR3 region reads CASSVLRGGSDTQYF. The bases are TGTGCCAGCAGCGTATTACGGGGGGGCTCAGATACGCAGTATTTT.